A few counts support the clone carrying this T cell receptor beta chain. This specimen comes from a study of human T cells and chemical hapten exposure. CDR1 and CDR2 (germline): ENHRY, SYGVKD. The V segment lost 4 bases and the J segment 4 bases; nucleotides outside the gene matches: 7. This CDR3 has 15 residues. TCRdb re-analysed the 5' RACE reads in MiXCR, keeping a single row per CDR3 protein. The repertoire holds tens of thousands of distinct CDR3 sequences, more than 7.5% seen once, with under 3% in the top ten. Unfractionated whole blood was the source from which total RNA was extracted. V is TRBV10-3 and J is TRBJ1-1; 9 bases are shared with TRBD1. This TCR derives from a male donor in good health. Here the CDR3 DNA reads TGTGCCATCAGTGTGAGCGGGGGACAGGGCACTGAAGCTTTCTTT. Protein: CAISVSGGQGTEAFF.